The 13 T cell receptor beta chains below come from one sample, sequenced in a study of cytomegalovirus exposure and HLA in healthy donors. PCR amplification relied on 60 Vbeta primers (plus 13 Jbeta primers). The assay was immunoSEQ multiplex PCR, and TCRdb's table has in-frame clones only and misses some. The sample yields 95,000 to 150,000 clones, approximately 8.6% seen once. The specimen was PBMCs. The receptors originated from a woman between 40 and 50 years old in good health and CMV-seropositive.

This chain connects TRBV9 to TRBJ1-5, with 7 bases aligning to TRBD1. The germline CDR1 and CDR2 sequences are SGDLS and YYNGEE. The CDR3 contains 17 residues. Losses at the gene ends were 0 bases for V and 4 bases for J; bases not matched to a gene: 10. The CDR3 loop is CASSVVDREVENQPQHF. In nucleotides, the CDR3 is TGTGCCAGCAGCGTAGTCGACAGGGAAGTCGAAAATCAGCCCCAGCATTTT.

The rearrangement links TRBV25-1 to TRBJ1-2; the match to TRBD1 covers 9 bases. This CDR3 has 14 residues. The ends lost 5 bases at V and 4 bases at J; junction bases unmatched: 5. The germline V gene has CDR1 MGHDK and CDR2 SYGVNS. CDR3: CASSYGQGRYGYTF. In nucleotides, the CDR3 is TGTGCCAGCAGTTATGGACAGGGGCGCTATGGCTACACCTTC.

This clone has more than one count but fewer than ten. The V and J genes are TRBV28 and TRBJ2-4; TRBD2 matches 15 bases. The ends lost 6 bases at V and 7 bases at J; junction bases unmatched: 4. Per germline, CDR1 MDHEN and CDR2 SYDVKM. The CDR3 extends over 15 amino acids. This CDR3 reads CASRSGLAGGNIQYF. CDR3 coding DNA: TGTGCCAGCAGATCCGGACTAGCGGGGGGGAACATTCAGTACTTC.

The table lists this clone with a few counts. CDR3 DNA: TGTGCCAGCAAGCTGTTCACCGGGGAGCTGTTTTTT. This sequence encodes CASKLFTGELFF. This chain uses TRBV2 with TRBJ2-2; no firm D call. V shed 7 bases and J shed 4 bases, with 7 bases lying between them. This CDR3 has 12 amino acids. The germline CDR1 and CDR2 sequences are SNHLY and FYNNEI.

This clone was recorded a few times. The V call is TRBV5-5, the J call TRBJ1-6; D not certain. Germline V gene lookup returns CDR1 SGHKS and CDR2 YYEKEE (reference sequence). V gave up 0 bases and J gave up 6 bases, with 7 bases separating them. This CDR3 is built from 14 residues. The CDR3 region is CASSLGQANSPLHF. The CDR3 nucleotides read TGTGCCAGCAGCTTGGGTCAGGCTAATTCACCCCTCCACTTT. The full variable domain, in which reference TRBV5-5 and TRBJ1-6 provide the parts outside the CDR3, is DAGVTQSPTHLIKTRGQQVTLRCSPISGHKSVSWYQQVLGQGPQFIFQYYEKEERGRGNFPDRFSARQFPNYSSELNVNALLLGDSALYLCASSLGQANSPLHFGNGTRLTVT.

This clone was recorded a few times. The chain uses TRBV5-4 and TRBJ1-2; D is perhaps TRBD1 (6 bases). Germline CDR1 is SGHNT and CDR2 is YYREEE (reference sequence). Trimming took 5 bases from V and 6 from J, leaving 20 bases between them. CDR3 length equals 15 residues. In nucleotides, the CDR3 is TGTGCCAGCAGGAAACAGGGTATTGGCAGAGATGGCTACACCTTC. Its translation is CASRKQGIGRDGYTF.

This clone has only a few counts. The chain recombines TRBV7-2 with TRBJ1-1; 8 nucleotides match TRBD1. The ends lost 1 base at V and 10 bases at J; junction bases unmatched: 17. Germline loops: CDR1 SGHTA, CDR2 FQGNSA. The CDR3 is 17 residues long. The CDR3 reads CASSLVGGRQGATRAFF. CDR3 bases: TGTGCCAGCAGCTTAGTAGGGGGGAGGCAGGGGGCTACCAGAGCTTTCTTT.

The chain links TRBV7-8 to TRBJ1-2, with TRBD1 identical over 9 bases. The CDR3 is 14 amino acids. Germline V gene lookup returns CDR1 SGHVS and CDR2 FQNEAQ. The ends lost 5 bases at V and 8 bases at J; junction bases unmatched: 9. For the CDR3, the DNA is TGTGCCAGCAGCCTATTACAGGGGGCGGAAGGCTACACCTTC. Translating gives CASSLLQGAEGYTF.

This clone was found a few times. This chain joins TRBV2 and TRBJ1-1; 8 bases line up with TRBD1. CDR3 size: 14 residues. The germline V gene has CDR1 SNHLY and CDR2 FYNNEI. With 4 bases clipped from V and 4 bases from J, the junction kept 5 bases outside the gene matches. CDR3 in amino acids: CASSALTGGTEAFF. The CDR3 region has the DNA TGTGCCAGCAGTGCCTTAACAGGGGGCACTGAAGCTTTCTTT.

The gene calls are TRBV11-1 and TRBJ1-4; 8 positions agree with TRBD1. The CDR3 covers 14 residues. V trimming: 5 bases; J trimming: 7 bases; junction bases outside the gene matches: 6. Per the germline V gene, CDR1 is SGHAT and CDR2 is FQDESV (reference sequence). DNA of the CDR3: TGTGCCAGCAGCCAAAGGGACAGGTCTGAAAAACTGTTTTTT. Translated, it gives CASSQRDRSEKLFF. Using reference TRBV11-1 and TRBJ1-4 for the parts outside the CDR3, the full variable domain is EAEVAQSPRYKITEKSQAVAFWCDPISGHATLYWYRQILGQGPELLVQFQDESVVDDSQLPKDRFSAERLKGVDSTLKIQPAELGDSAMYLCASSQRDRSEKLFFGSGTQLSVL.

V gene TRBV10-1 combines with J gene TRBJ2-7; perhaps TRBD1 as D (6 bases). In germline, CDR1 is WNHNN, CDR2 SYGVQD (reference sequence). This CDR3 spans 14 amino acids. The V end was cut by 3 bases, the J end by 3 bases, with 12 bases between. CDR3 nucleotides: TGCGCCAGCAGTGAAGCACAGGGTGGCTACGAGCAGTACTTC. Its protein product is CASSEAQGGYEQYF.

There are many counts of this clone. The chain carries TRBV13 and TRBJ2-7; D is possibly TRBD2 (6 bases). V shed 0 bases and J shed 0 bases, with 9 bases lying between them. Germline lookup yields CDR1 PRHDT and CDR2 FYEKMQ (reference sequence). There are 15 residues in the CDR3. CDR3 sequence: CASSLGGDFSYEQYF. The CDR3, as DNA: TGTGCCAGCAGCTTAGGGGGGGACTTCTCCTACGAGCAGTACTTC.

This clone was counted between two and nine times. V gene TRBV7-2 combines with J gene TRBJ2-2; D remains unclear. The CDR3 length is 13 residues. The germline gives CDR1 SGHTA, CDR2 FQGNSA. V was cut by 4 bases and J by 6 bases, with 9 bases left in between. CDR3 coding DNA: TGTGCCAGCAGCTCAGGCCCCTCCGGGGAGCTGTTTTTT. This codes for CASSSGPSGELFF.